What follows is one T cell receptor beta chain and its context. Its antigen is still unknown. The data stem from a study of beta chain features in type 1 diabetes. Overall study results and limits: Shortening that was moderate but significant affected the TCRB CDR3s of Type 1 diabetes patients in all four CD4+ subsets.

CD4+ naive, central memory, regulatory and stem cell-like memory cells were sorted via CD45RO/CCR7/CD25/CD127/CD95/CD27. Expressed TCRB transcripts got sequenced, as all isolated RNA was reverse transcribed. Method: immunoSEQ multiplex PCR; TCRdb's copy keeps in-frame clones and lacks some. The sample consists of about 710,000 clones, around 15% of them appearing once. The trim removed 5 bases at V and 2 bases at J, leaving 9 bases unmatched. Looked up from germline, CDR1 is SGHTA and CDR2 is FQGNSA. The CDR3 runs to 15 residues. The chain has TRBV7-2 and TRBJ2-7, with 7 bases matching TRBD1. This TCR was sampled from a man between 18 and 35 years old with type 1 diabetes. The source material was naive CD4+ T cells from blood. Here the CDR3 reads CASSPKTGDAYEQYF. CDR3 bases: TGTGCCAGCAGCCCAAAAACAGGGGATGCCTACGAGCAGTACTTC.